Each of the 2 T cell receptor beta chains below was sequenced from the same sample in a study of cytomegalovirus exposure and HLA in healthy donors. PCR was performed using 60 Vbeta and 13 Jbeta primers. The repertoire was sequenced with immunoSEQ multiplex PCR; TCRdb's copy has only in-frame clones and lacks some. The repertoire has some 110,000 clones, 69% of them found once; the top ten carry 3.2%. Sequencing was performed on PBMCs. The receptors were gathered from a man aged 25 to 40 in good health and CMV-seronegative.

This clone was counted a few times. This chain links TRBV28 with TRBJ1-2; perhaps TRBD1 as D (6 bases). V shed 1 base and J shed 2 bases, with 8 bases lying between them. CDR1 and CDR2 from the germline V gene are MDHEN and SYDVKM. The CDR3 runs 14 residues. The CDR3 protein is CASSLFTGNYGYTF. The CDR3 nucleotides read TGTGCCAGCAGTTTATTCACAGGGAACTATGGCTACACCTTC.

This chain connects TRBV5-4 to TRBJ2-2; 7 nucleotides line up with TRBD2. V dropped 3 bases and J dropped 6; count of bases not matched to a gene: 8. Per germline, CDR1 SGHNT and CDR2 YYREEE (reference sequence). The length of the CDR3 is 15 residues. The CDR3 sequence: CASSSQSGGAGELFF. CDR3 bases: TGTGCCAGCAGCTCACAAAGTGGGGGGGCCGGGGAGCTGTTTTTT.